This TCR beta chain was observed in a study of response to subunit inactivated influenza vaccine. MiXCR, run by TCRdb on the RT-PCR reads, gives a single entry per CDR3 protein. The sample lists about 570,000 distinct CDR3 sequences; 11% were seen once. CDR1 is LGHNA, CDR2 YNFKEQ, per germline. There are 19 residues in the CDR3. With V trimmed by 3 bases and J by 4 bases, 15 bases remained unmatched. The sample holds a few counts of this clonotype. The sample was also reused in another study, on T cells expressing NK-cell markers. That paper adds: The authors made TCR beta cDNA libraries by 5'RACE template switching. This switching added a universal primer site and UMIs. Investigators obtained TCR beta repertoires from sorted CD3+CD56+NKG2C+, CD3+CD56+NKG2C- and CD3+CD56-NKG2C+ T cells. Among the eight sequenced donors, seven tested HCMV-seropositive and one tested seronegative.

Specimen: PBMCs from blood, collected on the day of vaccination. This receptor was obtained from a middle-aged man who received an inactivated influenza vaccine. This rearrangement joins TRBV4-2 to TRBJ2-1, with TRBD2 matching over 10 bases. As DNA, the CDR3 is TGTGCCAGCAGCCAGCCCCAGGGCGGGAGCGGGGGGGCTTACAATGAGCAGTTCTTC. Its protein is CASSQPQGGSGGAYNEQFF.